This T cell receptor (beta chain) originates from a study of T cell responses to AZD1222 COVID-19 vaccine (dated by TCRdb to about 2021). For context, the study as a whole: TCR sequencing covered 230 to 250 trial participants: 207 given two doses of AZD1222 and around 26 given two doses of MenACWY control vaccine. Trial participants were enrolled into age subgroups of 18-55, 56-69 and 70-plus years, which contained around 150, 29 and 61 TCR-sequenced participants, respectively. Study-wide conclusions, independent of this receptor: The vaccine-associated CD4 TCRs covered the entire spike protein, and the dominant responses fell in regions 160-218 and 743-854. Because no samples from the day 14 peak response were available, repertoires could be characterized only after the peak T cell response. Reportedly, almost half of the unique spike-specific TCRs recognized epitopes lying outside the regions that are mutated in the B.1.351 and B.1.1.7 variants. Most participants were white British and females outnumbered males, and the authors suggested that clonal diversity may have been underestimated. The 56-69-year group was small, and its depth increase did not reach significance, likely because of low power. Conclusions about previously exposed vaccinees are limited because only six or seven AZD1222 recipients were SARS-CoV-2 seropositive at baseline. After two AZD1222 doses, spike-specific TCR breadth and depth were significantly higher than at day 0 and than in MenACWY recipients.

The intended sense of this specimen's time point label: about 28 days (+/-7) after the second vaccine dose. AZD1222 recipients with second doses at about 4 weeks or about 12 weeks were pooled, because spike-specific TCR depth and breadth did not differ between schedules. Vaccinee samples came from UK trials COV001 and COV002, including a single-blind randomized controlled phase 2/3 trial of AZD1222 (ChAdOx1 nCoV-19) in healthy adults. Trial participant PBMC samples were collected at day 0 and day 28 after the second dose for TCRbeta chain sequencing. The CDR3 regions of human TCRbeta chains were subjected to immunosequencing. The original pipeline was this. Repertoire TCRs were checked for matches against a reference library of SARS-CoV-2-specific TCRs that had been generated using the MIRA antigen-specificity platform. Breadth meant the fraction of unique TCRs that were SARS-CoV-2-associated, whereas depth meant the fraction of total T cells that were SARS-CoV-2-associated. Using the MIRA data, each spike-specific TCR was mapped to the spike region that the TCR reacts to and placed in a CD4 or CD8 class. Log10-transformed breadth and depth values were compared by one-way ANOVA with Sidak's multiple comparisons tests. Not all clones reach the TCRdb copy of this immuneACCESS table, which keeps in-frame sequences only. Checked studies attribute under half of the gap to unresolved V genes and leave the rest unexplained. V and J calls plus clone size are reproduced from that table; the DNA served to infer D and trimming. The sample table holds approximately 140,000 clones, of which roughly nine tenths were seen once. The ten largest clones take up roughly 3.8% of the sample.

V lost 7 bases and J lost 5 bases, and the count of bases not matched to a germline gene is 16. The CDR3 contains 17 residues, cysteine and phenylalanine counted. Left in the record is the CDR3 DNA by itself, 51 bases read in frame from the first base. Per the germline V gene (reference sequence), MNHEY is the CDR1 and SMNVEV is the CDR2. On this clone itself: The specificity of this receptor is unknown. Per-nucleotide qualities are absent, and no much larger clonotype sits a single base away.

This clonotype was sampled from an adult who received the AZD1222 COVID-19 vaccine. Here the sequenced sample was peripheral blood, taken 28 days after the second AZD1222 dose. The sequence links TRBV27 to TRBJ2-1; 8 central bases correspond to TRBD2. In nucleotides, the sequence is TGTGCCAGCATCAGGATAGGCGGACTAGCTTTTAACAATGAGCAGTTCTTC. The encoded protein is CASIRIGGLAFNNEQFF.